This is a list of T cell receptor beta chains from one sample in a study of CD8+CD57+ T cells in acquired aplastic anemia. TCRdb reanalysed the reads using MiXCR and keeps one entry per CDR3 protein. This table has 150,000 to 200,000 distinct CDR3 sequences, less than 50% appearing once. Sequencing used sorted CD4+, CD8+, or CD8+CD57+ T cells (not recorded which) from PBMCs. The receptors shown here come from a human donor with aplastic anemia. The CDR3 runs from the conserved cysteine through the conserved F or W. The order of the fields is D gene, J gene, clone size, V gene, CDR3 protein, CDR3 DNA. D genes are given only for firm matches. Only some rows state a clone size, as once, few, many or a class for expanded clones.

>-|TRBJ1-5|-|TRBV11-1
CASSLARGGVSQPQHF
TGTGCCAGCAGCTTAGCGCGCGGAGGGGTTTCTCAGCCCCAGCATTTT
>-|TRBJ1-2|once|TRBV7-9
CASTVDGSYGYTF
TGTGCCAGCACCGTAGATGGGAGCTATGGCTACACCTTC
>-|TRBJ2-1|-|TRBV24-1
CATRGTGNEQFF
TGTGCCACCAGGGGAACAGGGAATGAGCAGTTCTTC
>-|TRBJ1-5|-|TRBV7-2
CASSLGGHQPQHF
TGTGCCAGCAGCTTAGGGGGGCATCAGCCCCAGCATTTT
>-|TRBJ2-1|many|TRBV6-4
CASSDPAVADEQFF
TGTGCCAGCAGTGACCCGGCCGTAGCGGATGAGCAGTTCTTC
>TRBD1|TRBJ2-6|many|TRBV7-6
CASSMGQGTSGANVLTF
TGTGCCAGCAGCATGGGACAGGGTACCTCTGGGGCCAACGTCCTGACTTTC
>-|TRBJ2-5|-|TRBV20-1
CSARDRRSETQYF
TGCAGTGCTAGAGATAGGAGATCGGAGACCCAGTACTTC
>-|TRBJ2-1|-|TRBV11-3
CASSLLRLGSNHEQFF
TGTGCCAGCAGCTTACTCCGACTAGGAAGCAACCATGAGCAGTTCTTC
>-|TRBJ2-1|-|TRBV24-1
CATSDFVKNNNNEQFF
TGTGCCACCAGTGATTTCGTCAAAAATAATAACAATGAGCAGTTCTTC
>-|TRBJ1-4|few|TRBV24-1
CATSDSKGGEKLFF
TGTGCCACCAGTGATTCCAAAGGTGGTGAAAAACTGTTTTTT
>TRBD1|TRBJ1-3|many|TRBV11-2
CASSIGTDLGNTIYF
TGTGCCAGCAGCATCGGGACAGACCTCGGAAACACCATATATTTT
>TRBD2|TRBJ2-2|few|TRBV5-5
CASSYFSGGANTGELFF
TGTGCCAGCAGCTATTTCTCGGGAGGGGCAAACACCGGGGAGCTGTTTTTT
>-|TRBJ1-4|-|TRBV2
CASTRTTTNEKLFF
TGTGCCAGCACCAGGACAACAACTAATGAAAAACTGTTTTTT
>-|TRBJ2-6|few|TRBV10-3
CAISESIHGRSSGANVLTF
TGTGCCATCAGTGAGTCGATACATGGCCGGAGCTCTGGGGCCAACGTCCTGACTTTC
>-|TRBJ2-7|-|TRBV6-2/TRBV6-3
CASAQWRDSSYEQYF
TGTGCCAGCGCGCAATGGAGGGACAGCTCCTACGAGCAGTACTTC
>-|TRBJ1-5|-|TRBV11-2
CASSFLNGQLSNQPQHF
TGTGCCAGCAGCTTCTTAAATGGACAATTAAGCAATCAGCCCCAGCATTTT
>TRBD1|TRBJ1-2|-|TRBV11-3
CASSFGGGAQGYTF
TGTGCCAGCAGCTTTGGAGGGGGCGCGCAAGGCTACACCTTC
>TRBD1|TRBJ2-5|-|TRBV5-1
CASSPTGWGTQETQYF
TGCGCCAGCAGCCCGACAGGGTGGGGGACCCAAGAGACCCAGTACTTC
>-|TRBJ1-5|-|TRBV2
CASSAETGSNQPRHF
TGTGCCAGCAGCGCGGAGACAGGAAGTAATCAGCCCCGGCATTTT
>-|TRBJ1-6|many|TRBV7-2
CATSLSSPLGSPLHF
TGTGCCACCAGTTTGTCCAGCCCATTAGGTTCACCCCTCCACTTT
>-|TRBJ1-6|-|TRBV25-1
CASSDNGGWDSPLHF
TGTGCCAGCAGTGATAATGGTGGGTGGGACTCACCCCTCCACTTT
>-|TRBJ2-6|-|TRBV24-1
CATREVVIGGANVLTF
TGTGCCACCAGAGAGGTCGTAATTGGTGGGGCCAACGTCCTGACTTTC
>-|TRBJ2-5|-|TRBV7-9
CASSSSGRETQYF
TGTGCCAGCTCGTCATCGGGACGTGAGACTCAGTACTTC
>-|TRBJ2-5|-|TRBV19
CASSKSEETQYF
TGTGCCAGTAGTAAGTCTGAGGAGACCCAGTACTTC
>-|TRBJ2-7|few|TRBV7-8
CASSPGRVEQYF
TGTGCCAGCAGTCCAGGACGGGTCGAGCAGTACTTC
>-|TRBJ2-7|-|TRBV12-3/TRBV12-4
CASSLRGGEQYF
TGTGCCAGCAGTCTTAGGGGCGGCGAGCAGTACTTC
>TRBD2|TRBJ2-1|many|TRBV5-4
CASSVGLAGGYSYNEQFF
TGTGCCAGCAGCGTGGGACTAGCGGGAGGCTACTCCTACAATGAGCAGTTCTTC
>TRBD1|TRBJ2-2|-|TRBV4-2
CASSQETGANTGELFF
TGTGCCAGCAGCCAAGAGACAGGGGCTAACACCGGGGAGCTGTTTTTT
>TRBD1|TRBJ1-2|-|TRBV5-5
CASSTGTGPNNYGYTF
TGTGCCAGCAGCACCGGGACAGGGCCCAACAACTATGGCTACACCTTC
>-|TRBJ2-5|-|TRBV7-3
CASSTGQGYGETQYF
TGTGCCAGCAGCACGGGACAAGGGTACGGAGAGACCCAGTACTTC
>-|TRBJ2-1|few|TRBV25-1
CASSPRLGQDDEQFF
TGTGCCAGCAGTCCCCGCCTAGGTCAGGACGATGAGCAGTTCTTC
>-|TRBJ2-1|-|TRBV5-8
CASRVVAAPNEQFF
TGTGCCAGCAGGGTCGTAGCGGCACCCAATGAGCAGTTCTTC
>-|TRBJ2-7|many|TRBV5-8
CASSLAGNPYEQYF
TGTGCCAGCAGCTTGGCAGGGAATCCCTACGAGCAGTACTTC
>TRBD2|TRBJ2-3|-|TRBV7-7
CASSLTSGGGPHDTQYF
TGTGCTAGCAGCTTAACTAGCGGGGGGGGACCACATGATACGCAGTATTTT
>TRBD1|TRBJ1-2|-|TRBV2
CASGTRTGYGYTF
TGTGCCAGCGGTACTAGGACAGGCTATGGCTACACCTTC
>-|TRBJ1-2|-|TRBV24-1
CATSDSGGSYGYTF
TGTGCCACCAGTGATAGTGGGGGGTCCTATGGCTACACCTTC
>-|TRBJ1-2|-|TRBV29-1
CSVDSGNPNYGYTF
TGCAGCGTTGATTCGGGGAATCCTAACTATGGCTACACCTTC
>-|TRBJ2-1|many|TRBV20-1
CSAHWRQGEQFF
TGCAGTGCCCACTGGCGGCAGGGGGAGCAGTTCTTC
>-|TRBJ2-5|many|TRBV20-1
CSARDVLQRETQYF
TGCAGTGCTAGAGATGTCCTACAAAGGGAGACCCAGTACTTC
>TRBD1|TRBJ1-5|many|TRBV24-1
CATSTGTGGKQPQHF
TGTGCCACCAGCACCGGGACAGGGGGGAAACAGCCCCAGCATTTT
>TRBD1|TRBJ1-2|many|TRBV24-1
CATSGGTAYGYTF
TGTGCCACCAGTGGAGGGACAGCCTATGGCTACACCTTC
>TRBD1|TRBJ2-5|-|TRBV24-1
CATSDPLTGKETQYF
TGTGCCACCAGTGATCCCCTGACAGGGAAAGAGACCCAGTACTTC
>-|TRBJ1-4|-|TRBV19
CATVLGEKLFF
TGTGCCACCGTGTTAGGGGAAAAACTGTTTTTT
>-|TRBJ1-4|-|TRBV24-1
CATSDIEGLEKLFF
TGTGCCACCAGTGATATTGAAGGGCTGGAAAAACTGTTTTTT
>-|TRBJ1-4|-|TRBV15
CATSRDGQRNEKLFF
TGTGCCACCAGCAGAGATGGACAGCGGAATGAAAAACTGTTTTTT
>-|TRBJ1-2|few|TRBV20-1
CSARVQGKDGYTF
TGCAGTGCTAGAGTCCAGGGTAAGGATGGCTACACCTTC
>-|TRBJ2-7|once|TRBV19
CASSLEFRGDEQYF
TGTGCCAGCAGCTTGGAGTTTAGAGGCGACGAGCAGTACTTC
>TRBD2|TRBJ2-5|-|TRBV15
CATSGGGAGGETQYF
TGTGCCACCAGCGGCGGGGGGGCCGGTGGAGAGACCCAGTACTTC
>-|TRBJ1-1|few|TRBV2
CASSMGRMNTEAFF
TGTGCCAGCAGTATGGGACGAATGAACACTGAAGCTTTCTTT
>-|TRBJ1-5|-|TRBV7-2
CASSRQDNQPQHF
TGTGCCAGCAGTAGACAGGATAATCAGCCCCAGCATTTT
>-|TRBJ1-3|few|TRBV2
CASSHSELFSNTIYF
TGTGCCAGCAGTCACTCGGAACTGTTCTCCAACACCATATATTTT
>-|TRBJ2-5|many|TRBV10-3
CAISGQKGEGTQYF
TGTGCCATCAGTGGGCAGAAGGGGGAAGGGACCCAGTACTTC
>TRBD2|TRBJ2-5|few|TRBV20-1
CSASGGTSGQETQYF
TGCAGTGCCTCGGGCGGGACTAGCGGACAAGAGACCCAGTACTTC
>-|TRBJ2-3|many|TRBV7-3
CASRESPLSTDTQYF
TGTGCCAGCAGAGAAAGCCCACTAAGCACAGATACGCAGTATTTT
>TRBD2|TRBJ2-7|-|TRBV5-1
CASSLVAGAYEQHF
TGCGCCAGCAGCCTAGTAGCGGGAGCCTACGAGCAGCACTTC